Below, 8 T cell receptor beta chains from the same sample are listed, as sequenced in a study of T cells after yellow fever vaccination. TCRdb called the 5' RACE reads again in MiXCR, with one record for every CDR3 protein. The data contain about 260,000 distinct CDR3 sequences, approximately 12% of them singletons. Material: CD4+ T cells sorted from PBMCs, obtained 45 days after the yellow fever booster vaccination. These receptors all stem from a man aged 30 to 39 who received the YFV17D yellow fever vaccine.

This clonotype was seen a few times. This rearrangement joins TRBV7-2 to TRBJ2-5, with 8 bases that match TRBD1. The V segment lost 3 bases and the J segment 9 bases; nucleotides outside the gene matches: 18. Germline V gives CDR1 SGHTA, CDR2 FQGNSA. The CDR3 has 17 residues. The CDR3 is CASSFFPGTGPQGAQYF. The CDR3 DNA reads TGTGCCAGCAGCTTTTTTCCCGGGACAGGTCCCCAAGGAGCCCAGTACTTC.

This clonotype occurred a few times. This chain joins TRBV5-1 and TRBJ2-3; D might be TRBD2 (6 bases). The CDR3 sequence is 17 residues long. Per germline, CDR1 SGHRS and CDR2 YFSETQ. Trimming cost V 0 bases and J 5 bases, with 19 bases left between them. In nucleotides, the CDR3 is TGCGCCAGCAGCTTGGCCTACGTGGGAGGAGGGATAGATACGCAGTATTTT. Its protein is CASSLAYVGGGIDTQYF.

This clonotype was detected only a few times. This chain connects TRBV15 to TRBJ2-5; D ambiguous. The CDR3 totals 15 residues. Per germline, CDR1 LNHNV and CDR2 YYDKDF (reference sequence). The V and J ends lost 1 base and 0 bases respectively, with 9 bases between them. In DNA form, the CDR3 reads TGTGCCACCAGCAGAGTTGAGCAGTACCAAGAGACCCAGTACTTC. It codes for CATSRVEQYQETQYF.

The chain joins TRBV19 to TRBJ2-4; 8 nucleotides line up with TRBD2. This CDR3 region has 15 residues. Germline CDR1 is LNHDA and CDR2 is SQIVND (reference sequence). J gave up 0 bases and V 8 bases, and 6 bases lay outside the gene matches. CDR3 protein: CASFTSGLAKNIQYF. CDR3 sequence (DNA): TGTGCCAGTTTTACTAGCGGACTAGCCAAAAACATTCAGTACTTC.

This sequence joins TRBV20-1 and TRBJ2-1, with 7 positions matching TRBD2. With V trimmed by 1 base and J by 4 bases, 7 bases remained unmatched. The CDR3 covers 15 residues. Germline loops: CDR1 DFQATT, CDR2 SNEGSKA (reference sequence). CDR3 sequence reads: CSARAAGVVYNEQFF. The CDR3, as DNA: TGCAGTGCTAGAGCGGCGGGAGTTGTATACAATGAGCAGTTCTTC.

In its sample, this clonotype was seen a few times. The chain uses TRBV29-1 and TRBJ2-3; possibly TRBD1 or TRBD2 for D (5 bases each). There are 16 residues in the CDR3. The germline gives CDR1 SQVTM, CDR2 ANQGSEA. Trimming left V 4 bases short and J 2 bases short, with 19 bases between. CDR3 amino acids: CSVGGTVTTNTDTQYF. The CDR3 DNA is TGCAGCGTTGGGGGGACGGTCACTACAAACACAGATACGCAGTATTTT.

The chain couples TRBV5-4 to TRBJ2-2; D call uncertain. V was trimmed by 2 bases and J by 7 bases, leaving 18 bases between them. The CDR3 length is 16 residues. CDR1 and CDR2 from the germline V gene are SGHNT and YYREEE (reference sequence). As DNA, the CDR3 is TGTGCCAGCAGCTTCTTCAACTTGGGCTATGGCGGGGAGCTGTTTTTT. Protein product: CASSFFNLGYGGELFF. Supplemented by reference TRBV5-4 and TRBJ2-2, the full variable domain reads ETGVTQSPTHLIKTRGQQVTLRCSSQSGHNTVSWYQQALGQGPQFIFQYYREEENGRGNFPPRFSGLQFPNYSSELNVNALELDDSALYLCASSFFNLGYGGELFFGEGSRLTVL.

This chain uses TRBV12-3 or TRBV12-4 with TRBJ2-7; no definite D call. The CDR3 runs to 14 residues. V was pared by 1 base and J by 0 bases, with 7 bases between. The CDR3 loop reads CASSLGTPSYEQYF. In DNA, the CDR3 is TGTGCCAGCAGTTTAGGGACCCCCTCCTACGAGCAGTACTTC.